Listed below are T cell receptor beta chains from one sample, sequenced in a study of T cell repertoires in cytomegalovirus infection. Antigens for these TCRs are unknown. TCRdb recomputed calls from the reads with MiXCR, one row per CDR3 protein. The profile shows 300,000 or so distinct CDR3 sequences, roughly 25% of them singletons. The sample was cultured PBMCs, taken from culture after CMV antigen stimulation. The source of these receptors is a human donor in good health (CMV status not recorded). Some clones in this sample may be carry-over from other donors' samples. Each CDR3 is given with its conserved first and last residue. A D gene is named only where the DNA matches it firmly. Clone size is stated in some rows and not others, as once, few, many or a class when expanded.

medium-sized	TRBV28	TRBJ1-1	.	TGTGCCAGCAGTTTAAGGAACACTGAAGCTTTCTTT	CASSLRNTEAFF
.	TRBV6-6	TRBJ1-3	.	TGTGCCAGCAGTTCCGAACCTAGGGGGGCTGGTGGAAACACCATATATTTT	CASSSEPRGAGGNTIYF
.	TRBV19	TRBJ1-5	TRBD1	TGTGCCAGTAGTATAACAGGGGACGGTCAGCCCCAGCATTTT	CASSITGDGQPQHF
few	TRBV7-6	TRBJ2-5	.	TGTGCCAGCAGCAACAGCGGGCGCCTTATGGCCCAGTACTTC	CASSNSGRLMAQYF
many	TRBV7-2	TRBJ2-3	.	TGTGCCAGCAGCCGGGACCGCAACGGAGATACGCAGTATTTT	CASSRDRNGDTQYF
many	TRBV7-2	TRBJ2-5	TRBD2	TGTGCCAGCAGCTTAGTTGGGACTATGGAGACCCAGTACTTC	CASSLVGTMETQYF
many	TRBV11-3	TRBJ2-1	TRBD2	TGTGCCAGCCGAATAGCGGGAGCCCCGATGGGGGAGCAGTTCTTC	CASRIAGAPMGEQFF
.	TRBV27	TRBJ2-1	.	TGTGCCAGCAGTTTAGTTAGTGGCTCAACCTACAATGAGCAGTTCTTC	CASSLVSGSTYNEQFF
few	TRBV29-1	TRBJ2-7	.	TGCAGCGTGGTCCGGGACACCTCCGGGGAGCAGTACTTC	CSVVRDTSGEQYF
many	TRBV7-2	TRBJ1-5	.	TGTGCCAGCAGCTCTCAGGGTGACAATCAGCCCCAGCATTTT	CASSSQGDNQPQHF
.	TRBV27	TRBJ2-1	TRBD2	TGTGCCAGCAGTTCGCTAGGGATAGCGGGGCGATACAATGAGCAGTTCTTC	CASSSLGIAGRYNEQFF
many	TRBV28	TRBJ2-1	TRBD2	TGTGCCAGCAGTAGCCCCAGCGGGGTCAAATACAATGAGCAGTTCTTC	CASSSPSGVKYNEQFF
few	TRBV15	TRBJ2-4	TRBD2	TGTGCCACCAGCAGAGCGGGGGGGGTAAACATTCAGTACTTC	CATSRAGGVNIQYF
many	TRBV7-8	TRBJ1-1	.	TGTGCCAGCAGCTCATTACCGGGGGATACTACTGAAGCTTTCTTT	CASSSLPGDTTEAFF
few	TRBV29-1	TRBJ1-2	.	TGCAGCGTTTTCCAGGATCGCTACACCTTC	CSVFQDRYTF
.	TRBV7-9	TRBJ1-1	.	TGTGCCAGCAGCTACCCCCTGGGGCGCAGGGACACTGAAGCTTTCTTT	CASSYPLGRRDTEAFF
.	TRBV5-3	TRBJ1-2	.	TGTGCCAGCAACCCTCCGGGTTCTTATGGCTACACCTTC	CASNPPGSYGYTF
.	TRBV2	TRBJ1-1	.	TGTGCCAGCAAATACGACAGGATGAACACTGAAGCTTTCTTT	CASKYDRMNTEAFF
many	TRBV7-2	TRBJ1-1	.	TGTGCCAGCAGCTTAACATCCTTGAACACTGAAGCTTTCTTT	CASSLTSLNTEAFF
.	TRBV19	TRBJ2-1	.	TGTGCCAGTAGTCGCGGGACTCTAAACTCCTACAATGAGCAGTTCTTC	CASSRGTLNSYNEQFF
.	TRBV19	TRBJ1-1	TRBD1	TGTGCCAGTAGTTCTCGTCCCGGGACAGGGGGGAACACTGAAGCTTTCTTT	CASSSRPGTGGNTEAFF
.	TRBV28	TRBJ2-5	TRBD2	TGTGCCAGCACCCTCGGGACTAGCGAGACCCAGTACTTC	CASTLGTSETQYF
.	TRBV29-1	TRBJ2-2	TRBD2	TGCAGCGTCCCCATGACTAGCGGGGCCACCGGGGAGCTGTTTTTT	CSVPMTSGATGELFF
.	TRBV11-2	TRBJ2-3	.	TGTGCCAGCAGCAGCAGCGGAGGGCGTATCACAGATACGCAGTATTTT	CASSSSGGRITDTQYF
.	TRBV18	TRBJ2-7	TRBD2	TGTGCCAGCTCACCGGCAACTAGCGGGATCTACGAGCAGTACTTC	CASSPATSGIYEQYF
.	TRBV7-2	TRBJ2-5	TRBD2	TGTGCCAGCAGCCGGGGACTACTTCAAGAGACCCAGTACTTC	CASSRGLLQETQYF
.	TRBV4-1	TRBJ2-2	TRBD2	TGCGCCAGCAGCCAAGCATTTGCGGGAGTGAACACCGGGGAGCTGTTTTTT	CASSQAFAGVNTGELFF
many	TRBV28	TRBJ1-1	.	TGTGCCAGCAGTTTCGACGGGCTTGAGGACACTGAAGCTTTCTTT	CASSFDGLEDTEAFF
.	TRBV6-1	TRBJ1-1	.	TGTGCCAACAGTGGACGGATCGGGGGGATCAACACTGAAGCTTTCTTT	CANSGRIGGINTEAFF
.	TRBV29-1	TRBJ2-1	.	TGCAGCGTTGATTGGTGGGGCCGACATAATGAGCAGTTCTTC	CSVDWWGRHNEQFF
.	TRBV12-3/TRBV12-4	TRBJ2-3	.	TGTGCCAGCAGTCGTCAGGGGAATACGCAGTATTTT	CASSRQGNTQYF
few	TRBV3-1	TRBJ1-1	.	TGTGCCAGCAGCCAAGGGGGGCGGGACACTGAAGCTTTCTTT	CASSQGGRDTEAFF
many	TRBV4-1	TRBJ2-7	TRBD2	TGCGCCAGCAGCCATCCGGGACTAGATCGCTACGAGCAGTACTTC	CASSHPGLDRYEQYF